This TCR beta chain was recovered during a study of CD8 T cells in Susac syndrome. Overall study results and limits: The TCR sequencing and HLA analysis in the study involved a relatively small number of individuals, as the study acknowledged.

With random hexamers, about 0.45 to 1 ug RNA was reverse transcribed. TCR beta CDR3 was amplified by immunoSEQ multiplex PCR. This amplification extended across 54 Vbeta and 13 Jbeta segments. Each CDR3 protein is one row after TCRdb ran MiXCR on the immunoSEQ multiplex PCR reads. The data show 190,000 or so distinct CDR3 sequences, with nearly 95% seen just once and under 0.095% held by the top ten. As concerns this clonotype: As yet, its antigen is unknown.

Sequenced material: CD4+ T cells from PBMCs. The TCR sequence derives from a human donor with multiple sclerosis.

CDR3 nucleotides: TGTGCCAGCAGTTTTGGGGCAGGGGCCGGCAATCAGCCCCAGCATTTT. Its translation: CASSFGAGAGNQPQHF. The V gene is TRBV12-3 or TRBV12-4, the J gene TRBJ1-5; D is possibly TRBD1 (6 bases). With 3 bases removed from V and 2 bases from J, the gap between germline ends came to 14 bases. The CDR3 has 16 amino acids.